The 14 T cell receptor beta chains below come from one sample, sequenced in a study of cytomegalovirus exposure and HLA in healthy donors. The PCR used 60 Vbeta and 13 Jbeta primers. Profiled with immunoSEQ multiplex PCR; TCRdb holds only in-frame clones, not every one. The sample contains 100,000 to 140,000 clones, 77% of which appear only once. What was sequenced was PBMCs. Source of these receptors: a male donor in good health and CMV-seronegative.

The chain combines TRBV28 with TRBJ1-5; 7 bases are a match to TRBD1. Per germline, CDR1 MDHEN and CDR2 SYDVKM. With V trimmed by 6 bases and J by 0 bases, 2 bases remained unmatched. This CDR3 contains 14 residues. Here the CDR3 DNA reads TGTGCCAGCAGCCCAGGGGGTAGCAATCAGCCCCAGCATTTT. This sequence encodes CASSPGGSNQPQHF. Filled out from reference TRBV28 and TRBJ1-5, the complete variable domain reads DVKVTQSSRYLVKRTGEKVFLECVQDMDHENMFWYRQDPGLGLRLIYFSYDVKMKEKGDIPEGYSVSREKKERFSLILESASTNQTSMYLCASSPGGSNQPQHFGDGTRLSIL.

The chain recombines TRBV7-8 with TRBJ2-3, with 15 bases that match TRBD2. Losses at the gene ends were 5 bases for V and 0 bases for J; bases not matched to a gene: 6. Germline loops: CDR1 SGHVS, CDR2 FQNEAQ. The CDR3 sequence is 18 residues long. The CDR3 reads CASSLGTSGRPSTDTQYF. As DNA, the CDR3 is TGTGCCAGCAGCCTTGGGACTAGCGGGAGGCCTAGCACAGATACGCAGTATTTT. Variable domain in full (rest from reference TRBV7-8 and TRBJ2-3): GAGVSQSPRYKVAKRGQDVALRCDPISGHVSLFWYQQALGQGPEFLTYFQNEAQLDKSGLPSDRFFAERPEGSVSTLKIQRTQQEDSAVYLCASSLGTSGRPSTDTQYFGPGTRLTVL.

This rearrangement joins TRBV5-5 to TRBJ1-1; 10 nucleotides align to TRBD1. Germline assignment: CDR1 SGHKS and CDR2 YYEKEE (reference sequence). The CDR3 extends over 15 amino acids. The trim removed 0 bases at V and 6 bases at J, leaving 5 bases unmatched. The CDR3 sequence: CASSLGQGAPAEAFF. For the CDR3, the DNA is TGTGCCAGCAGCTTGGGACAGGGGGCCCCGGCTGAAGCTTTCTTT.

The CDR3 DNA is TGTGCCAGCAGTGAATACGGTAAAGGGAGGAGCACTGAAGCTTTCTTT. It codes for CASSEYGKGRSTEAFF. The chain combines TRBV25-1 with TRBJ1-1; D call uncertain. Deletions cut 0 bases from V and 4 bases from J, with 15 bases between. From germline, CDR1 is MGHDK and CDR2 SYGVNS. The CDR3 runs to 16 residues.

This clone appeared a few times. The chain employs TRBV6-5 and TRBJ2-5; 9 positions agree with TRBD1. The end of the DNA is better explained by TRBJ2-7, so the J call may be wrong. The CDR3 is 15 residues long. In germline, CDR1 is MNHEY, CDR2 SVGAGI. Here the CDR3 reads CASSYSGQGWYEQYF. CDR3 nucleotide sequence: TGTGCCAGCAGTTACTCGGGACAGGGTTGGTACGAGCAGTACTTC.

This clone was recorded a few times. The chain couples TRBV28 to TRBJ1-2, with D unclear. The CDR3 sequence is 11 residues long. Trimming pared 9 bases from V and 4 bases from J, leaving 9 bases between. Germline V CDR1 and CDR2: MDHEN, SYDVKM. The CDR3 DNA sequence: TGTGCCAGTGGAACAGTCTATGGCTACACCTTC. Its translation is CASGTVYGYTF.

The CDR3 protein is CASSLPGNYGYTF. CDR3 sequence (DNA): TGTGCCAGCAGTTTACCAGGGAACTATGGCTACACCTTC. This chain joins TRBV25-1 and TRBJ1-2, with a weak D call TRBD1 (5 bases). Germline V gives CDR1 MGHDK, CDR2 SYGVNS. V lost 5 bases to trimming and J lost 2 bases, with 9 bases between them. The CDR3 contains 13 residues.

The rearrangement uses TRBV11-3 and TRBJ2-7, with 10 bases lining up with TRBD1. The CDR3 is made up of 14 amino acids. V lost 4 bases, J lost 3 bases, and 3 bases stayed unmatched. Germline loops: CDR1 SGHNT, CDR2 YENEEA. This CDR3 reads CASSSRDRGYEQYF. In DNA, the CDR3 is TGTGCCAGCAGCTCCCGGGACAGGGGCTACGAGCAGTACTTC. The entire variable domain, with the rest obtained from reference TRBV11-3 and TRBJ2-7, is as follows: EAGVVQSPRYKIIEKKQPVAFWCNPISGHNTLYWYLQNLGQGPELLIRYENEEAVDDSQLPKDRFSAERLKGVDSTLKIQPAELGDSAVYLCASSSRDRGYEQYFGPGTRLTVT.

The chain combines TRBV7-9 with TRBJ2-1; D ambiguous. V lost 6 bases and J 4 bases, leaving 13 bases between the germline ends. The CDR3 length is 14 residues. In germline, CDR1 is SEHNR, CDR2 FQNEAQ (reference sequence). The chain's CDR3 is CASSNRWAYNEQFF. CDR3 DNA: TGTGCCAGCAGTAATAGGTGGGCTTACAATGAGCAGTTCTTC.

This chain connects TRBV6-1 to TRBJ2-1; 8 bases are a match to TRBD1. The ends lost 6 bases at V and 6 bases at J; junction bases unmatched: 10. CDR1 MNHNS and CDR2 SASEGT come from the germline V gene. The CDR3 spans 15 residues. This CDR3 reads CASSEYDGQGNEQFF. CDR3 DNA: TGTGCCAGCAGCGAATATGACGGACAGGGCAATGAGCAGTTCTTC.

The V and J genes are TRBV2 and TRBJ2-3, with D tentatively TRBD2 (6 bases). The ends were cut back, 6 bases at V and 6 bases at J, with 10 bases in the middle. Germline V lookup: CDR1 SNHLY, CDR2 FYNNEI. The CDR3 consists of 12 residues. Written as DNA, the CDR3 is TGTGCCAGCAGCGGGAGCCCGGATACGCAGTATTTT. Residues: CASSGSPDTQYF.

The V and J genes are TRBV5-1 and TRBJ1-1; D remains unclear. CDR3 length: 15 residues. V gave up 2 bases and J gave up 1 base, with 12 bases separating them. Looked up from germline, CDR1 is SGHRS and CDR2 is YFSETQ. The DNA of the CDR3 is TGCGCCAGCAGCTTTGGCGGAGAGGGGAACACTGAAGCTTTCTTT. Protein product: CASSFGGEGNTEAFF. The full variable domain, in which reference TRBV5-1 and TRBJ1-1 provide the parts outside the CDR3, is KAGVTQTPRYLIKTRGQQVTLSCSPISGHRSVSWYQQTPGQGLQFLFEYFSETQRNKGNFPGRFSGRQFSNSRSEMNVSTLELGDSALYLCASSFGGEGNTEAFFGQGTRLTVV.

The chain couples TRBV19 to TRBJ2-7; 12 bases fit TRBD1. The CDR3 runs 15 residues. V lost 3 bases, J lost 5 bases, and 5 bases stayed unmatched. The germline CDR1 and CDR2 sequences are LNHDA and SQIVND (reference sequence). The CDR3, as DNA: TGTGCCAGTAGTATCACCGGGACAGGGGGCCACGAGCAGTACTTC. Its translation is CASSITGTGGHEQYF. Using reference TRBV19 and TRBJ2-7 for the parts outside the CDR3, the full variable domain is DGGITQSPKYLFRKEGQNVTLSCEQNLNHDAMYWYRQDPGQGLRLIYYSQIVNDFQKGDIAEGYSVSREKKESFPLTVTSAQKNPTAFYLCASSITGTGGHEQYFGPGTRLTVT.

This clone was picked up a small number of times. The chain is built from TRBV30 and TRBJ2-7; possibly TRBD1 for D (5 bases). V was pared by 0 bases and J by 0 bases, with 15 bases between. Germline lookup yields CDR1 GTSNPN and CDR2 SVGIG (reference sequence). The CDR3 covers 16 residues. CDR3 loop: CAWSVLGGHLSYEQYF. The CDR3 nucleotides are TGTGCCTGGAGTGTCTTAGGTGGACACCTCTCCTACGAGCAGTACTTC.